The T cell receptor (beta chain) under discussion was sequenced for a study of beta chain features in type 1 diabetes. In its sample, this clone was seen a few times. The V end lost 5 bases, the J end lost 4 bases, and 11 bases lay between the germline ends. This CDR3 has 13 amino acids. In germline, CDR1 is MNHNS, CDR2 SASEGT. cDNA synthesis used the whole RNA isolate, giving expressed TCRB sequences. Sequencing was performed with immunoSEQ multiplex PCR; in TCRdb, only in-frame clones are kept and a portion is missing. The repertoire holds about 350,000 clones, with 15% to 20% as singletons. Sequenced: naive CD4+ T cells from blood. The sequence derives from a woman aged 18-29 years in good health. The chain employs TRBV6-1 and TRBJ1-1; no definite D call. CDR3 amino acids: CASSFRSATEAFF. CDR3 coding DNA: TGTGCCAGCAGTTTTAGATCCGCCACTGAAGCTTTCTTT.